Following are 19 T cell receptor beta chains from one sample sequenced in a study of cytomegalovirus exposure and HLA in healthy donors. Primers for the PCR totalled 60 Vbeta and 13 Jbeta. The protocol was immunoSEQ multiplex PCR, while the TCRdb copy is restricted to in-frame clones and leaves out a portion. The sample contains roughly 130,000 clones, approximately 85% of which appear only once. The sequenced material came from PBMCs. These receptors were taken from a woman aged 40 to 49 in good health and CMV-seronegative.

This chain joins TRBV4-1 and TRBJ2-7; D perhaps matches TRBD1 (6 bases). This CDR3 comprises 14 residues. CDR1 is MGHRA, CDR2 YSYEKL, per germline. Deletions cut 1 base from V and 6 bases from J, with 13 bases between. The DNA of the CDR3 is TGCGCCAGCAGCCAAGGTTGGGGGCCTCGCGAGCAGTACTTC. Translating gives CASSQGWGPREQYF.

This clone was found once. The chain combines TRBV4-3 with TRBJ2-1; 9 nucleotides align to TRBD2. The CDR3 loop spans 15 amino acids. In germline, CDR1 is LGHNA, CDR2 YSLEER. Germline trimming cut 0 bases from V and 10 bases from J; bases unmatched to any gene: 7. This CDR3 reads CASSQEGTSRREQFF. The CDR3, as DNA: TGCGCCAGCAGCCAAGAGGGGACTAGCAGGCGCGAGCAGTTCTTC.

The J gene is TRBJ1-1, the V gene TRBV5-1; 7 bases line up with TRBD1. The trim removed 4 bases at V and 4 bases at J, leaving 10 bases unmatched. The V gene's germline CDR1 is SGHRS and CDR2 YFSETQ. This CDR3 has 15 residues. CDR3 coding DNA: TGCGCCAGCAGCAATCAGGGGGGAGCGGGCACTGAAGCTTTCTTT. It translates to CASSNQGGAGTEAFF.

The chain joins TRBV29-1 to TRBJ2-5, with 8 bases aligning to TRBD2. CDR1 is SQVTM, CDR2 ANQGSEA, per germline. The length of the CDR3 is 13 residues. The V and J ends lost 4 bases and 3 bases, in that order; junction bases with no gene match: 4. This CDR3 reads CSVAGGGEETQYF. The CDR3 bases are TGCAGCGTTGCCGGGGGGGGCGAAGAGACCCAGTACTTC.

The sample holds a few counts of this clone. The V gene is TRBV5-4, the J gene TRBJ1-2; 7 nucleotides line up with TRBD1. The junction had 4 bases not matched to a gene; V was cut back by 4 bases and J by 4 bases. The CDR3 covers 13 residues. Germline V gene lookup returns CDR1 SGHNT and CDR2 YYREEE (reference sequence). CDR3 coding DNA: TGTGCCAGCAGCGCGACAGGGTTCTATGGCTACACCTTC. Its protein is CASSATGFYGYTF.

This sequence joins TRBV20-1 and TRBJ2-5; D might be TRBD2 (6 bases). Trimming removed 6 bases at V and 9 bases at J, with 11 bases between. Germline CDR1 is DFQATT and CDR2 is SNEGSKA (reference sequence). The CDR3 contains 10 residues. CDR3 bases: TGCAGTGCGGCGGGGCCCTCCCAGTACTTC. Encoded protein: CSAAGPSQYF.

The rearrangement links TRBV7-2 to TRBJ1-2; no reliable D call. V was pared by 6 bases and J by 1 base, with 12 bases between. In germline, CDR1 is SGHTA, CDR2 FQGNSA. CDR3 length equals 14 residues. The CDR3 nucleotides are TGTGCCAGCAGTCAGTACGCGGGTAACTATGGCTACACCTTC. Amino acids: CASSQYAGNYGYTF.

The chain carries TRBV5-1 and TRBJ1-1; a weak D match, TRBD1 (5 bases). The germline CDR1 and CDR2 sequences are SGHRS and YFSETQ. The germline V and J ends were trimmed by 4 bases and 10 bases, with 11 bases remaining between them. This CDR3 region has 11 residues. The CDR3 nucleotides are TGCGCCAGCAGCCGGGGACTGGGAGCTTTCTTT. It translates to CASSRGLGAFF.

The chain combines TRBV18 with TRBJ2-1; 11 bases map to TRBD2. Trimming at V came to 3 bases and at J to 4 bases, leaving 2 bases not matched to a gene. Germline V gene sequence: CDR1 KGHSH, CDR2 LQKENI. CDR3 length: 15 amino acids. Here the CDR3 reads CASSPTSGNYNEQFF. DNA for the CDR3: TGTGCCAGCTCACCGACTAGCGGGAATTACAATGAGCAGTTCTTC.

J is TRBJ2-3 and V is TRBV5-1; 7 bases are shared with TRBD2. Germline CDR1 SGHRS, CDR2 YFSETQ. This CDR3 is built from 14 residues. The ends lost 5 bases at V and 5 bases at J; junction bases unmatched: 8. This CDR3 reads CASSYSGILDTQYF. CDR3 nucleotide sequence: TGCGCCAGCAGTTACAGCGGGATTCTAGATACGCAGTATTTT.

The V and J genes are TRBV27 and TRBJ1-6, with a weak D call TRBD1 (5 bases). The CDR3 runs 16 residues. Looked up from germline, CDR1 is MNHEY and CDR2 is SMNVEV (reference sequence). Trimming pared 2 bases from V and 6 bases from J, leaving 14 bases between. The CDR3 nucleotides read TGTGCCAGCAGTTTAGTGGGGCAAGGTTTTAATTCACCCCTCCACTTT. It yields the protein CASSLVGQGFNSPLHF.

The CDR3 sequence is CASSYGGMEIGTQHF. The CDR3 DNA reads TGTGCCAGCAGTTACGGCGGAATGGAGATCGGGACCCAGCATTTT. V usage is TRBV6-6 and J usage is TRBJ1-5; D is unresolved. Germline CDR1 is MNHNY and CDR2 is SVGAGI (reference sequence). The V and J ends lost 2 bases and 11 bases respectively, with 19 bases between them. The length of the CDR3 is 15 residues.

A remark on this clone: Its ends do not fully match the called genes, so a read error is possible. The rearrangement links TRBV7-9 to TRBJ2-1, with D perhaps TRBD2 (5 bases). This CDR3 has 14 amino acids. Germline V gene lookup returns CDR1 SEHNR and CDR2 FQNEAQ (reference sequence). CDR3 loop: CSSSLNSGVNEQFF. The CDR3 coding sequence is TGTTCCAGCAGCTTAAACTCCGGGGTGAATGAGCAGTTCTTC. Supplemented by reference TRBV7-9 and TRBJ2-1, the full variable domain reads DTGVSQNPRHKITKRGQNVTFRCDPISEHNRLYWYRQTLGQGPEFLTYFQNEAQLEKSRLLSDRFSAERPKGSFSTLEIQRTEQGDSAMYLCSSSLNSGVNEQFFGPGTRLTVL.

The chain carries TRBV6-5 and TRBJ2-3, with 9 nucleotides matching TRBD2. Per germline, CDR1 MNHEY and CDR2 SVGAGI. V was pared by 7 bases and J by 2 bases, with 4 bases of the junction left unmatched. The CDR3 covers 14 residues. Here the CDR3 DNA reads TGTGCCAGCATGATAGCGGGAGCCACAGATACGCAGTATTTT. As protein: CASMIAGATDTQYF.

V is TRBV7-8 and J is TRBJ1-3; D is undetermined. The CDR3 is 14 amino acids. The V gene's germline CDR1 is SGHVS and CDR2 FQNEAQ. V was pared by 5 bases and J by 0 bases, with 8 bases between. In DNA, the CDR3 is TGTGCCAGCAGCCGTAGTCGCTCTGGAAACACCATATATTTT. Its protein is CASSRSRSGNTIYF.

This sequence joins TRBV27 and TRBJ1-4; D might be TRBD1 (6 bases). Trimming cost V 6 bases and J 4 bases, with 15 bases left between them. There are 15 residues in the CDR3. The V gene's germline CDR1 is MNHEY and CDR2 SMNVEV (reference sequence). The CDR3 reads CASSPGGPYNEKLFF. In nucleotides, the CDR3 is TGTGCCAGCAGCCCCGGGGGGCCTTATAATGAAAAACTGTTTTTT.

The chain links TRBV29-1 to TRBJ1-4; perhaps TRBD1 as D (6 bases). From germline, CDR1 is SQVTM and CDR2 ANQGSEA. Trimming removed 5 bases at V and 8 bases at J, with 15 bases between. This CDR3 contains 13 residues. The CDR3 protein is CSVSQQGKEKLFF. The CDR3 DNA reads as TGCAGCGTTAGTCAACAGGGAAAAGAAAAACTGTTTTTT. Drawing the rest from reference TRBV29-1 and TRBJ1-4, the complete variable domain is SAVISQKPSRDICQRGTSLTIQCQVDSQVTMMFWYRQQPGQSLTLIATANQGSEATYESGFVIDKFPISRPNLTFSTLTVSNMSPEDSSIYLCSVSQQGKEKLFFGSGTQLSVL.

The chain recombines TRBV6-1 with TRBJ2-3, with 8 bases fitting TRBD2. CDR1 and CDR2 (germline): MNHNS, SASEGT. Trimming cost V 3 bases and J 4 bases; bases outside gene matches: 6. This CDR3 comprises 15 residues. In DNA, the CDR3 is TGTGCCAGCAGTGAGGGACTAGGCCCAGCAGATACGCAGTATTTT. As protein: CASSEGLGPADTQYF.

The chain links TRBV6-5 to TRBJ1-6; D gene ambiguous. Trimming left V 6 bases short and J 5 bases short, with 11 bases between. Germline V gene lookup returns CDR1 MNHEY and CDR2 SVGAGI. The CDR3 is made up of 14 amino acids. The CDR3: CASRIGGNNSPLHF. The CDR3 nucleotides are TGTGCCAGCAGAATCGGAGGCAATAATTCACCCCTCCACTTT.